These 24 T cell receptor beta chains share one sample of origin, sequenced in a study of cytomegalovirus exposure and HLA in healthy donors. Amplification used 60 Vbeta primers and 13 Jbeta primers. Some clones are missing from TCRdb's copy, which holds only in-frame ones; the method was immunoSEQ multiplex PCR. Among about 97,000 clones listed, around 80% were seen once. Sequencing used PBMCs. The receptors shown here come from a man between 35 and 55 years old in good health and CMV-seropositive.

V usage is TRBV6-5 and J usage is TRBJ1-2; D unclear. Per germline, CDR1 MNHEY and CDR2 SVGAGI. V gave up 2 bases and J gave up 4 bases, with 14 bases separating them. The CDR3 has 15 residues. The chain's CDR3 is CASSYRGTIGYGYTF. DNA of the CDR3: TGTGCCAGCAGTTACCGCGGTACGATTGGCTATGGCTACACCTTC.

The genes are TRBV6-4 and TRBJ2-6; a weak D match, TRBD2 (5 bases). The CDR3 extends over 14 amino acids. V was trimmed by 2 bases and J by 4 bases, leaving 6 bases between them. CDR1 is MRHNA, CDR2 SNTAGT, per germline. This CDR3 is CASSDLAGANVLTF. The DNA of the CDR3 is TGTGCCAGCAGTGACCTAGCCGGGGCCAACGTCCTGACTTTC.

The chain is built from TRBV2 and TRBJ2-7; TRBD1 matches 9 bases. V was pared by 8 bases and J by 1 base, with 3 bases of the junction left unmatched. CDR3 length: 13 amino acids. CDR1 is SNHLY and CDR2 is FYNNEI in the germline V gene. This CDR3 reads CASYDRGSYEQYF. The CDR3 coding sequence is TGTGCCAGCTATGACAGGGGGTCCTACGAGCAGTACTTC.

This chain links TRBV7-9 with TRBJ1-1; the D gene is possibly TRBD1 (5 bases). The ends were cut back, 5 bases at V and 0 bases at J, with 13 bases in the middle. Germline V lookup: CDR1 SEHNR, CDR2 FQNEAQ (reference sequence). This CDR3 has 15 amino acids. The CDR3 DNA follows: TGTGCCAGCAGCCCCCCGGGGGTTTTGAACACTGAAGCTTTCTTT. This codes for CASSPPGVLNTEAFF.

The gene calls are TRBV19 and TRBJ1-3; D uncertain. This CDR3 spans 14 amino acids. Germline V gene lookup returns CDR1 LNHDA and CDR2 SQIVND (reference sequence). The V end lost 3 bases, the J end lost 1 base, and 7 bases lay between the germline ends. As DNA, the CDR3 is TGTGCCAGTAGTATTCAGGCTTCTGGAAACACCATATATTTT. Protein product: CASSIQASGNTIYF.

V gene TRBV5-8 combines with J gene TRBJ1-2; D unclear. V shed 1 base and J shed 8 bases, with 9 bases lying between them. This CDR3 is built from 12 residues. Germline values: CDR1 SGHTS, CDR2 YDEGEE. CDR3 sequence: CASSLYEEGYTF. The CDR3 DNA follows: TGTGCCAGCAGCTTGTACGAGGAAGGCTACACCTTC. Drawing the rest from reference TRBV5-8 and TRBJ1-2, the complete variable domain is EAGVTQSPTHLIKTRGQQATLRCSPISGHTSVYWYQQALGLGLQFLLWYDEGEERNRGNFPPRFSGRQFPNYSSELNVNALELEDSALYLCASSLYEEGYTFGSGTRLTVV.

The chain combines TRBV7-9 with TRBJ1-4; 10 positions match TRBD1. Trimming at V came to 5 bases and at J to 5 bases, leaving 5 bases not matched to a gene. In germline, CDR1 is SEHNR, CDR2 FQNEAQ (reference sequence). The CDR3 length is 15 residues. CDR3 in amino acids: CASSPDRGKNEKLFF. The CDR3 bases are TGTGCCAGCAGCCCGGACAGGGGGAAGAATGAAAAACTGTTTTTT. Looking up the rest from reference TRBV7-9 and TRBJ1-4 gives the full variable domain: DTGVSQNPRHKITKRGQNVTFRCDPISEHNRLYWYRQTLGQGPEFLTYFQNEAQLEKSRLLSDRFSAERPKGSFSTLEIQRTEQGDSAMYLCASSPDRGKNEKLFFGSGTQLSVL.

The chain employs TRBV10-1 and TRBJ2-1; 9 bases map to TRBD1. Germline assignment: CDR1 WNHNN and CDR2 SYGVQD (reference sequence). The CDR3 runs to 15 residues. The V gene end was trimmed by 1 base and the J gene end by 4 bases; junction bases not matched to a gene: 2. In nucleotides, the CDR3 is TGCGCCAGCAGTGAGTTCGGGACAGGGTACAATGAGCAGTTCTTC. It yields the protein CASSEFGTGYNEQFF.

The V and J genes are TRBV6-1 and TRBJ1-2; 11 positions agree with TRBD1. This CDR3 spans 15 amino acids. J was trimmed by 8 bases and V by 4 bases; bases with no gene match: 9. Germline V CDR1 and CDR2: MNHNS, SASEGT. The chain's CDR3 is CASSGRGQGVDGYTF. The CDR3 DNA sequence: TGTGCCAGCAGTGGACGGGGACAGGGGGTAGACGGCTACACCTTC.

This chain connects TRBV30 to TRBJ2-2, with a weak D call TRBD2 (5 bases). Germline CDR1 is GTSNPN and CDR2 is SVGIG (reference sequence). V shed 5 bases and J shed 5 bases, with 15 bases lying between them. The CDR3 totals 14 residues. The CDR3 is CAWYGVSGTGELFF. For the CDR3, the DNA is TGTGCCTGGTACGGAGTCTCGGGGACCGGGGAGCTGTTTTTT.

V usage is TRBV5-1 and J usage is TRBJ2-3, with 12 bases matching TRBD2. Germline V gives CDR1 SGHRS, CDR2 YFSETQ. The CDR3 is 15 amino acids. The V gene end was trimmed by 7 bases and the J gene end by 8 bases; junction bases not matched to a gene: 11. CDR3: CASDGLAGSSGTQYF. In DNA form, the CDR3 reads TGCGCCAGCGATGGACTAGCGGGGTCTTCCGGTACGCAGTATTTT. Full variable domain (remainder filled in from reference TRBV5-1 and TRBJ2-3): KAGVTQTPRYLIKTRGQQVTLSCSPISGHRSVSWYQQTPGQGLQFLFEYFSETQRNKGNFPGRFSGRQFSNSRSEMNVSTLELGDSALYLCASDGLAGSSGTQYFGPGTRLTVL.

Of note for this clone: At one end the junction does not follow the germline gene, possibly because of a read error. This CDR3 is CDSTGSTNEKLFF. CDR3 nucleotides: TGTGACAGCACAGGCTCAACTAATGAAAAACTGTTTTTT. The rearrangement links TRBV2 to TRBJ1-4, with D possibly being TRBD1 (5 bases). CDR3 size: 13 residues. Germline CDR1 is SNHLY and CDR2 is FYNNEI.

The V gene is TRBV5-1, the J gene TRBJ2-1, with 10 positions matching TRBD2. With 2 bases clipped from V and 3 bases from J, the junction kept 5 bases outside the gene matches. The CDR3 is made up of 16 amino acids. Germline V gene sequence: CDR1 SGHRS, CDR2 YFSETQ. The CDR3 reads CASSFLAGAGYNEQFF. As DNA, the CDR3 is TGCGCCAGCAGCTTCCTAGCGGGAGCGGGCTACAATGAGCAGTTCTTC.

The CDR3 bases are TGTGCCATCAGAAAAGCCCCCGCAGGGACAGTATCACAGGACAATGAGCAGTTCTTC. Protein product: CAIRKAPAGTVSQDNEQFF. V is TRBV10-3 and J is TRBJ2-1, with TRBD1 matching 7 bases. The germline CDR1 and CDR2 sequences are ENHRY and SYGVKD. After removal of 6 bases from V and 5 bases from J, the junction contained 22 bases not matched to a gene. The CDR3 is 19 amino acids.

In DNA form, the CDR3 reads TGTGCCATCAGTGAGTTATACAGGGGGCGCAACACTGAAGCTTTCTTT. Protein: CAISELYRGRNTEAFF. The chain recombines TRBV10-3 with TRBJ1-1, with 9 nucleotides matching TRBD1. Per the germline V gene, CDR1 is ENHRY and CDR2 is SYGVKD. J was trimmed by 2 bases and V by 1 base; bases with no gene match: 5. The CDR3 is 16 residues long.

V and J are TRBV30 and TRBJ2-3; 12 bases are a match to TRBD1. The CDR3 has 17 amino acids. V lost 2 bases and J lost 3; bases outside the gene matches: 9. Germline V CDR1 and CDR2: GTSNPN, SVGIG (reference sequence). The CDR3 reads CAWSRGGTGGFTDTQYF. Written as DNA, the CDR3 is TGTGCCTGGAGTAGGGGAGGGACAGGGGGCTTTACAGATACGCAGTATTTT.

This clone was seen just once. The rearrangement uses TRBV2 and TRBJ2-2; TRBD2 aligns across 9 bases. Per germline, CDR1 SNHLY and CDR2 FYNNEI. Unmatched junction bases numbered 14, after V lost 7 bases and J lost 5 bases. This CDR3 spans 17 amino acids. CDR3 nucleotides: TGTGCCAGCACAGGGGCCAGCGGGAGGAGAAATACCGGGGAGCTGTTTTTT. Its protein product is CASTGASGRRNTGELFF.

Comments on this clone: The junction departs from germline at one end; a sequencing error may be responsible. V usage is TRBV7-9 and J usage is TRBJ2-1, with 9 bases identical to TRBD2. The CDR3 is made up of 14 amino acids. The germline gives CDR1 SEHNR, CDR2 FQNEAQ (reference sequence). CDR3 nucleotide sequence: TGTTCCAGCAGCCCCTGGACTAGCGAGAATGAGCAGTTCTTC. This gives the protein CSSSPWTSENEQFF.

This rearrangement joins TRBV4-1 to TRBJ2-6; D perhaps matches TRBD2 (5 bases). This CDR3 contains 15 residues. V lost 2 bases and J 3 bases, leaving 8 bases between the germline ends. Germline V gives CDR1 MGHRA, CDR2 YSYEKL. The chain's CDR3 is CASSQHGVGANVLTF. The CDR3 bases are TGCGCCAGCAGCCAACACGGGGTTGGGGCCAACGTCCTGACTTTC.

The chain carries TRBV27 and TRBJ2-5; 7 positions match TRBD1. The V segment lost 9 bases and the J segment 2 bases; nucleotides outside the gene matches: 9. The CDR3 spans 14 residues. CDR1 and CDR2 (germline): MNHEY, SMNVEV (reference sequence). CDR3 in amino acids: CARIIQGWQETQYF. As DNA, the CDR3 is TGTGCCAGAATAATACAGGGGTGGCAAGAGACCCAGTACTTC.

This sequence joins TRBV14 and TRBJ2-7, with D possibly matching TRBD2 (6 bases). This CDR3 contains 12 residues. Germline values: CDR1 SGHDN, CDR2 FVKESK. V dropped 6 bases and J dropped 8 bases, with 14 bases sitting between them. CDR3 residues: CASRGAAGKQYF. The CDR3 DNA is TGTGCCAGCAGGGGCGCCGCGGGAAAGCAGTACTTC.

The chain combines TRBV5-4 with TRBJ2-4; 15 bases match TRBD2. This CDR3 comprises 16 residues. From germline, CDR1 is SGHNT and CDR2 YYREEE (reference sequence). V was pared by 0 bases and J by 6 bases, with 1 base of the junction left unmatched. The CDR3 loop reads CASSLGGLAGGNIQYF. The CDR3 DNA is TGTGCCAGCAGCTTGGGGGGACTAGCGGGAGGAAACATTCAGTACTTC.

V and J are TRBV6-6 and TRBJ2-7, with D possibly matching TRBD2 (5 bases). Trimming removed 6 bases at V and 2 bases at J, with 20 bases between. The germline CDR1 and CDR2 sequences are MNHNY and SVGAGI (reference sequence). The CDR3 consists of 16 residues. CDR3 protein: CASSSAKEAAAYEQYF. The CDR3 DNA reads as TGTGCCAGCAGCTCCGCTAAGGAAGCGGCTGCCTACGAGCAGTACTTC.

The rearrangement links TRBV19 to TRBJ2-7, with 7 bases lining up with TRBD1. CDR3 length: 13 residues. After removal of 1 base from V and 3 bases from J, the junction contained 0 bases not matched to a gene. Germline values: CDR1 LNHDA, CDR2 SQIVND (reference sequence). The CDR3 DNA is TGTGCCAGTAGTATAGGGGACAGCTACGAGCAGTACTTC. It translates to CASSIGDSYEQYF.